This T cell receptor (beta chain) stems from a study of shared clonotypes between healthy human individuals (dated by TCRdb to about 2020). Study-wide context: A few men and two women, aged 18 to 49 years, made up the cohort. For each donor, CD4 naive and CD4 memory were each given three plates, CD8 naive was given two plates, and CD8 memory was given one plate. To estimate repertoire size and how much clonotypes are shared between individuals, the study performed deep sequencing of blood TCR repertoires from roughly five healthy adults. Libraries were prepared and TCR repertoires were sequenced by different laboratories using diverse techniques, in order to increase sequencing depth and limit assay-specific biases. Each donor's leukapheresis produced roughly between roughly 0.85 and 9.5 billion PBMCs. Points the paper makes about the study in general: Only blood was sampled, and tissue TCR repertoires likely differ from those in blood. Higher generation probabilities were observed for clonotypes shared by all four sorted-subset donors than for non-shared clonotypes. Even with the large sequencing depth, rarefaction of the sorted-subset datasets indicated that sequencing was incomplete. Because the study included only a small number of donors, the genetic and exposure-history diversity represented was limited. Estimated clonotype richness was generally larger for naive than for memory subsets. Pairwise subsampling indicated that sequencing depth was expected to affect the degree of clonotype sharing among donors. When several donors were compared, the shared fraction of clonotypes was about 5% for naive CD4, approximately 3.5% for naive CD8, more than 2% for memory CD4, and less than 0.45% for memory CD8.

On this clone itself: This receptor's antigen is unknown. Base-call qualities are not available, and no considerably larger clone is one nucleotide away.

The germline V gene sets CDR1 to SGHRS and CDR2 to YFSETQ. V trim: 0 bases; J trim: 2 bases; unmatched bases: 0. The CDR3 runs 15 amino acids, cysteine and phenylalanine included. The sequence is cut down to CDR3 DNA, 45 bases in frame from base 1. Healthy HIV-negative adults with no recently reported acute infections or vaccinations were included as donors. All donors were Caucasian adults living in Nashville, Tennessee, USA. CD4+ T cells were enriched through magnetic negative selection, after which naive cells were positively selected on CD45RA and the remaining negative fraction served as the memory subset. After blood collection by leukapheresis, PBMCs were isolated using Ficoll-Histopaque density gradient centrifugation and then cryopreserved in the vapor phase of liquid nitrogen. Analytical flow cytometry was used to check the purity and quantity of every magnetically sorted T cell population. Genomic DNA was isolated from every sorted fraction and measured by UV absorbance on a Nanodrop 2000c.

Using the deep immunoSEQ assay, TCR CDR3 regions were amplified from genomic DNA by multiplex PCR. Extracted genomic DNA from each cell subset was distributed evenly across all wells of several immunoSEQ 96-well plates, and each plate was treated as a replicate. For sorted subsets, around 200 ng genomic DNA, equal to some 28,000 T cell genomes, was loaded into each replicate PCR. Purified libraries were quantified with a Qubit 3.0 fluorometer, sized on a Bioanalyzer 2100, and re-quantified with the KAPA Library Quantification kit. A separate single-read 150-cycle Illumina NextSeq 550 flow cell was used to sequence each immunoSEQ 96-well plate. In the paper's pipeline: Because the immunoSEQ output held only junctional sequences and lacked quality scores, the filtering could not match the filtering applied to full-length reads. Sequences were annotated with PyIR, a Python wrapper for IgBLAST v1.9, using IMGT germline references to assign V/J genes and CDR3. Reads were filtered out if the reads had weak V/J assignments (E-value above 1e-6), no CDR3, stop codons, out-of-frame junctions, or ambiguous translated residues. V3J clonotypes were defined as sequences sharing an identical inferred V gene, J gene, and CDR3 amino acid sequence. Percentage overlap between repertoires was computed as shared unique clonotypes divided by the size of the smaller repertoire. RTK rarefaction, the Chao1 estimator, and Recon v2.1 estimates of unobserved clonotypes were used to assess repertoire richness. Generation probabilities for all TCRbeta clonotypes obtained by the gDNA method from a handful of donors were computed using OLGA. TCRdb carries this immuneACCESS record with in-frame sequences only. Its versions omit some clonotypes, under half of them owing to an unresolved V gene in the studies checked, with the rest unexplained. That table gives V, J and clone size, and the DNA gave D and trimming. This sample holds approximately 640,000 clones; approximately 79% were observed only once. Under 2% of the sample is held by the ten biggest clonotypes.

Here the chain combines TRBV5-1 and TRBJ2-5; TRBD1 aligns with 11 central bases. The sample was memory CD4+ T cells sorted from blood. What this sample's cell subset or site label stands for: CD45RA-negative fraction. This sequence was found in a woman aged 30 to 39 in good health. The CDR3 sequence is CASSLGDRGQETQYF. The nucleotides are TGCGCCAGCAGCTTGGGGGACAGGGGGCAAGAGACCCAGTACTTC.